The 10 T cell receptor beta chains presented below share a single source sample, sequenced in a study of control samples from healthy donors and cancer patients. Profiled with immunoSEQ multiplex PCR; TCRdb holds only in-frame clones, not every one. The data show some 160,000 clones, approximately 94% seen once. Material: blood. The receptor source for this set is a woman in her thirties or forties in good health.

This clone was recorded only once. V gene TRBV19 combines with J gene TRBJ1-1; D gene ambiguous. Germline V gene data show CDR1 as LNHDA and CDR2 as SQIVND (reference sequence). V was clipped by 0 bases and J by 5 bases, with 4 bases between them. The CDR3 sequence is 12 residues long. CDR3 nucleotides: TGTGCCAGTAGTATAGATCGGACTGAAGCTTTCTTT. Its protein product is CASSIDRTEAFF.

The chain is built from TRBV11-2 and TRBJ1-1; 10 bases fit TRBD1. The CDR3 covers 14 residues. Germline trimming cut 4 bases from V and 6 bases from J; bases unmatched to any gene: 5. In germline, CDR1 is SGHAT, CDR2 FQNNGV. The CDR3 region has the DNA TGTGCCAGCAGCTACGGACAGGGGGGGTCTGAAGCTTTCTTT. Encoded protein: CASSYGQGGSEAFF.

The chain carries TRBV3-1 (or the pseudogene TRBV3-2) and TRBJ1-3; D is unclear. CDR3 size: 14 residues. Germline CDR1 is LGHDT and CDR2 is YNNKEL (reference sequence). V was cut by 4 bases and J by 0 bases, with 7 bases left in between. The DNA for the CDR3 is TGTGCCAGCAGCCCGATTAGCTCTGGAAACACCATATATTTT. It codes for CASSPISSGNTIYF.

V usage is TRBV14 and J usage is TRBJ1-1; D gene uncertain. Germline assignment: CDR1 SGHDN and CDR2 FVKESK. The CDR3 length is 14 residues. V lost 3 bases and J lost 4, with 12 bases in between. In DNA form, the CDR3 reads TGTGCCAGCAGCCACAGTCCCAGGAGCACTGAAGCTTTCTTT. Its protein is CASSHSPRSTEAFF.

This clone came up once. The sample carries other DNA sequences with the same CDR3. This chain joins TRBV20-1 and TRBJ2-5; D gene ambiguous. V was trimmed by 6 bases and J by 2 bases, leaving 7 bases between them. The CDR3 is 11 amino acids. Germline V CDR1 and CDR2: DFQATT, SNEGSKA (reference sequence). CDR3 amino acids: CSALGQETQYF. The CDR3 DNA reads TGCAGTGCCCTCGGACAAGAGACCCAGTACTTC.

V usage is TRBV20-1 and J usage is TRBJ2-7; D is ambiguous. Trimming took 3 bases from V and 1 from J, leaving 13 bases between them. The CDR3 covers 14 residues. Germline V CDR1 and CDR2: DFQATT, SNEGSKA (reference sequence). In nucleotides, the CDR3 is TGCAGTGCTAGTTCGGTTCGGCAGTCCTACGAGCAGTACTTC. Protein: CSASSVRQSYEQYF.

The rearrangement joins TRBV5-4 to TRBJ1-3; 8 nucleotides match TRBD1. V was clipped by 4 bases and J by 2 bases; unmatched bases: 14. Germline CDR1 is SGHNT and CDR2 is YYREEE (reference sequence). The CDR3 loop spans 18 amino acids. This CDR3 is CASSPPGAGGVPGNTIYF. In DNA, the CDR3 is TGTGCCAGCAGCCCCCCAGGGGCAGGGGGCGTTCCTGGAAACACCATATATTTT.

The genes are TRBV4-2 and TRBJ2-6; 9 bases align to TRBD1. Per the germline V gene, CDR1 is LGHNA and CDR2 is YNFKEQ. The V and J ends lost 5 bases and 2 bases, in that order; junction bases with no gene match: 10. The CDR3 consists of 18 residues. The CDR3 bases are TGTGCCAGCAGCGTCACCGGGACAGGGTTTGCTGGGGCCAACGTCCTGACTTTC. Amino acids: CASSVTGTGFAGANVLTF.

V is TRBV6-4 and J is TRBJ1-5; perhaps TRBD1 as D (5 bases). This CDR3 is built from 15 residues. Trimming took 3 bases from V and 1 from J, leaving 10 bases between them. The germline V gene encodes CDR1 MRHNA and CDR2 SNTAGT. As DNA, the CDR3 is TGTGCCAGCAGTGAGGGGGGACTCAGCAATCAGCCCCAGCATTTT. Protein product: CASSEGGLSNQPQHF.

This clone showed up just a few times. V usage is TRBV5-1 and J usage is TRBJ1-5, with D unclear. V lost 0 bases and J lost 2, with 6 bases in between. This CDR3 is built from 14 residues. The germline gives CDR1 SGHRS, CDR2 YFSETQ. The CDR3 DNA is TGCGCCAGCAGCTTGGGCGGAGGCAATCAGCCCCAGCATTTT. It codes for CASSLGGGNQPQHF.